One and the same sample provided the 30 T cell receptor beta chains below, sequenced in a study of blood T cell repertoires in COVID-19 (dated by TCRdb to about 2020). Libraries were built with the immunoSEQ multiplex PCR assay. TCRdb stores this immuneACCESS table with in-frame sequences only. Part of the clones is absent; in the studies checked, under half of the shortfall reflects unresolved V genes, and no reason is known for the rest. For this sample there are 200,000 to 250,000 clones; about 85% appear just once. The top ten hold roughly 10% of the sample. What was sequenced was peripheral blood. Source of these receptors: a woman between 50 and 59 years old with COVID-19, enrolled during active disease.

This clone was seen just once. The gene calls are TRBV12-2 and TRBJ2-7; the table names TRBD2, a call not compared with the DNA. TRBV12-2 is a pseudogene segment. This CDR3 spans 15 amino acids. CDR3 sequence reads: CASRSWGDRTGEQYV. In DNA form, the CDR3 reads TGTGCAAGTCGCTCATGGGGGGACCGGACGGGGGAGCAGTACGTC.

The V call is TRBV27, the J call TRBJ2-3; TRBD1 aligns across 7 bases. Per the germline V gene, CDR1 is MNHEY and CDR2 is SMNVEV (reference sequence). The CDR3 is 14 residues long. V lost 5 bases to trimming and J lost 3 bases; unmatched junction nucleotides: 5. The CDR3 sequence is CASSPRQGTDTQYF. The CDR3 DNA reads as TGTGCCAGCAGTCCCCGACAGGGAACAGATACGCAGTATTTT.

This rearrangement joins TRBV3-1 (or the pseudogene TRBV3-2) to TRBJ1-2; 8 nucleotides align to TRBD1. Germline CDR1 reads LGHDT; CDR2 reads YNNKEL (reference sequence). The CDR3 consists of 15 residues. J lost 4 bases, V lost 3 bases, and 7 bases had no gene match. CDR3 DNA sequence: TGTGCCAGCAGCCAGGGGACAGGCGGCACCTATGGCTACACCTTC. This gives the protein CASSQGTGGTYGYTF.

This chain connects TRBV4-3 to TRBJ1-2; the match to TRBD1 covers 8 bases. The length of the CDR3 is 17 residues. CDR1 and CDR2 from the germline V gene are LGHNA and YSLEER. With V trimmed by 1 base and J by 6 bases, 13 bases remained unmatched. CDR3 nucleotide sequence: TGCGCCAGCAGCCAAGCTCAAGGGACAGGAGCAAAAAATGGCTACACCTTC. Its translation is CASSQAQGTGAKNGYTF.

The chain joins TRBV4-3 to TRBJ2-3, with TRBD1 as a possible D gene (8 bases). Trimming stripped 3 bases from V and 1 base from J, with 14 bases between. The CDR3 totals 16 residues. Germline V gene sequence: CDR1 LGHNA, CDR2 YSLEER. CDR3: CASSQGAGQGTDTQYF. CDR3 nucleotides: TGCGCCAGCAGCCAGGGAGCGGGACAGGGCACAGATACGCAGTATTTT.

The V call is TRBV20-1, the J call TRBJ2-1, with D possibly TRBD1 on 5 matching bases. The V end lost 3 bases, the J end lost 6 bases, and 15 bases lay between the germline ends. The CDR3 runs to 14 residues. CDR1 and CDR2 (germline): DFQATT, SNEGSKA (reference sequence). The CDR3 DNA reads as TGCAGTGCTAGTAGCTGGGAAAGGGGCAATGAGCAGTTCTTC. Translated, it gives CSASSWERGNEQFF.

The chain recombines TRBV2 with TRBJ2-7; no definite D call. V was cut by 4 bases and J by 1 base, with 8 bases left in between. CDR1 is SNHLY and CDR2 is FYNNEI in the germline V gene. The CDR3 consists of 13 residues. This CDR3 reads CASSGQASYEQYF. CDR3 nucleotide sequence: TGTGCCAGCAGTGGGCAGGCATCCTACGAGCAGTACTTC.

The V gene is TRBV19, the J gene TRBJ2-3; D is uncertain. V shed 1 base and J shed 2 bases, with 7 bases lying between them. Germline CDR1 reads LNHDA; CDR2 reads SQIVND (reference sequence). CDR3 length: 14 residues. CDR3 in amino acids: CASSIGYSTDTQYF. Here the CDR3 DNA reads TGTGCCAGTAGTATAGGTTACTCCACAGATACGCAGTATTTT.

V and J are TRBV5-4 and TRBJ2-3; D might be TRBD2 (6 bases). CDR3 size: 15 residues. The V gene lost 4 bases and the J gene lost 2 bases, with 14 bases spanning the gap. Germline lookup yields CDR1 SGHNT and CDR2 YYREEE (reference sequence). The CDR3 spells CASSLRWGDTDTQYF. CDR3 nucleotide sequence: TGTGCCAGCAGCCTACGTTGGGGGGACACAGATACGCAGTATTTT.

J is TRBJ2-3 and V is TRBV18; the D gene is possibly TRBD2 (5 bases). Per the germline V gene, CDR1 is KGHSH and CDR2 is LQKENI. The CDR3 is made up of 12 amino acids. Trimming took 6 bases from V and 3 from J, leaving 7 bases between them. CDR3 nucleotide sequence: TGTGCCAGCTCCAGCGGAACAGATACGCAGTATTTT. Its translation is CASSSGTDTQYF.

The V call is TRBV30, the J call TRBJ1-1, with TRBD1 as a possible D gene (6 bases). The ends were cut back, 6 bases at V and 4 bases at J, with 12 bases in the middle. This CDR3 has 12 amino acids. Per the germline V gene, CDR1 is GTSNPN and CDR2 is SVGIG (reference sequence). In nucleotides, the CDR3 is TGTGCCTGTGATTGGGGGCTCACTGAAGCTTTCTTT. Encoded protein: CACDWGLTEAFF. The complete variable domain, with remaining parts taken from reference TRBV30 and TRBJ1-1, reads SQTIHQWPATLVQPVGSPLSLECTVEGTSNPNLYWYRQAAGRGLQLLFYSVGIGQISSEVPQNLSASRPQDRQFILSSKKLLLSDSGFYLCACDWGLTEAFFGQGTRLTVV.

The chain carries TRBV28 and TRBJ2-7, with D possibly TRBD2 on 6 matching bases. This CDR3 spans 14 amino acids. From germline, CDR1 is MDHEN and CDR2 SYDVKM. V lost 2 bases, J lost 7 bases, and 15 bases lay in between. The CDR3 protein is CASSLISSRGEQYF. CDR3 DNA sequence: TGTGCCAGCAGTTTAATCTCGTCCCGGGGGGAGCAGTACTTC.

The V call is TRBV19, the J call TRBJ2-3; TRBD1 agrees at 10 bases. With 10 bases clipped from V and 3 bases from J, the junction kept 7 bases outside the gene matches. The V gene's germline CDR1 is LNHDA and CDR2 SQIVND (reference sequence). The length of the CDR3 is 14 residues. DNA for the CDR3: TGTGCCATCCCCCGGGACAGGGGAACAGATACGCAGTATTTT. It codes for CAIPRDRGTDTQYF.

This chain links TRBV29-1 with TRBJ2-6, with D uncertain. The CDR3 contains 12 residues. Germline V CDR1 and CDR2: SQVTM, ANQGSEA. Between the trimmed V and J ends, which lost 0 bases and 11 bases, there was a span of 8 bases. CDR3 residues: CSVEEALDVLTF. In nucleotides, the CDR3 is TGCAGCGTTGAAGAGGCCCTCGACGTCCTGACTTTC.

The chain couples TRBV9 to TRBJ2-3; unclear D gene. Deletions cut 0 bases from V and 0 bases from J, with 17 bases between. The length of the CDR3 is 18 residues. Germline loops: CDR1 SGDLS, CDR2 YYNGEE. As DNA, the CDR3 is TGTGCCAGCAGCGTAGACCCGCAACCTGCGTGGAGCACAGATACGCAGTATTTT. Protein: CASSVDPQPAWSTDTQYF.

The chain has TRBV6-1 and TRBJ1-5, with D possibly TRBD1 on 5 matching bases. Trimming left V 4 bases short and J 0 bases short, with 19 bases between. Germline V gene sequence: CDR1 MNHNS, CDR2 SASEGT. CDR3 size: 18 residues. As DNA, the CDR3 is TGTGCCAGCAGTGTCAGGGCAAATTCCAGATATAGCAATCAGCCCCAGCATTTT. This sequence encodes CASSVRANSRYSNQPQHF.

This sequence joins TRBV29-1 and TRBJ2-7; D is uncertain. Per germline, CDR1 SQVTM and CDR2 ANQGSEA. V was shortened by 5 bases and J by 1 base, with 9 bases between the two germline ends. This CDR3 is 12 amino acids long. This CDR3 reads CSVLDGSYEQYV. The CDR3 bases are TGCAGCGTTCTAGACGGATCCTACGAGCAGTACGTC.

The CDR3 nucleotides read TGTGCCAGCAGCTTGGACAGGGCCTACGAGCAGTACTTC. Amino acid sequence: CASSLDRAYEQYF. The chain employs TRBV5-4 and TRBJ2-7; tentative D call: TRBD1 (6 bases). CDR1 is SGHNT, CDR2 YYREEE, per germline (reference sequence). The CDR3 totals 13 residues. Trimming cost V 0 bases and J 2 bases, with 6 bases left between them.

The chain links TRBV6-2 or TRBV6-3 to TRBJ1-1, with a weak D call TRBD1 (6 bases). V shed 0 bases and J shed 2 bases, with 10 bases lying between them. Germline CDR1 reads MNHEY; CDR2 reads SVGEGT. The CDR3 covers 15 residues. CDR3 DNA: TGTGCCAGCAGTTACTCCTGGACAGAAAACACTGAAGCTTTCTTT. Its translation is CASSYSWTENTEAFF.

This clone was counted once. The V gene is TRBV7-3, the J gene TRBJ2-7; TRBD2 matches at 9 bases. Germline V gene lookup returns CDR1 SGHTA and CDR2 FQGTGA. This CDR3 is 15 amino acids long. V shed 5 bases, J shed 2 bases, and the junction held 7 bases outside the gene matches. DNA of the CDR3: TGTGCCAGCAGCCCCAGCGGGGGGTCGACCTACGAGCAGTACTTC. Protein: CASSPSGGSTYEQYF.

The sample holds a few counts of this clone. V gene TRBV12-5 combines with J gene TRBJ2-2; the match to TRBD1 covers 10 bases. This CDR3 spans 16 amino acids. Germline lookup yields CDR1 LGHNT and CDR2 FRNRAP. With V trimmed by 7 bases and J by 4 bases, 9 bases remained unmatched. CDR3: CASASLRDRGTGELFF. In DNA, the CDR3 is TGTGCTAGTGCCTCTCTCCGGGACAGGGGCACCGGGGAGCTGTTTTTT.

The rearrangement joins TRBV3-1 (or the pseudogene TRBV3-2) to TRBJ2-6; a weak D match, TRBD1 (7 bases). Trimming took 1 base from V and 2 from J, leaving 18 bases between them. CDR1 LGHDT and CDR2 YNNKEL come from the germline V gene (reference sequence). This CDR3 is built from 19 residues. The DNA of the CDR3 is TGTGCCAGCAGCCAAGTAGGTTACAGGGGAGGAACTGGGGCCAACGTCCTGACTTTC. Translated, it gives CASSQVGYRGGTGANVLTF.

CDR3 in amino acids: CASSPLQGNVVSQPQHF. CDR3 coding DNA: TGTGCCAGCAGCCCATTACAGGGGAACGTTGTAAGTCAGCCCCAGCATTTT. The V and J genes are TRBV5-8 and TRBJ1-5; 7 bases are shared with TRBD1. Germline V gene data show CDR1 as SGHTS and CDR2 as YDEGEE. V shed 4 bases, J shed 6 bases, and the junction held 16 bases outside the gene matches. There are 17 residues in the CDR3.

This clone was detected only a few times. The CDR3 DNA sequence: TGTGCCAGCAGCCCCGGACTCCTGAGCTCCTACGAGCAGTACGTC. Translating it yields CASSPGLLSSYEQYV. V and J are TRBV5-4 and TRBJ2-7; TRBD2 might be the D (5 bases). Germline values: CDR1 SGHNT, CDR2 YYREEE (reference sequence). With 4 bases removed from V and 0 bases from J, the gap between germline ends came to 14 bases. There are 15 residues in the CDR3.

The chain uses TRBV6-5 and TRBJ2-7; 9 bases are a match to TRBD1. Unmatched junction bases numbered 8, after V lost 4 bases and J lost 4 bases. Germline lookup yields CDR1 MNHEY and CDR2 SVGAGI. This CDR3 is 15 amino acids long. The CDR3, as DNA: TGTGCCAGCAGTTTAACTTCACAGGGGGCATACGAGCAGTACGTC. It yields the protein CASSLTSQGAYEQYV.

The chain employs TRBV24-1 and TRBJ2-5; unclear D gene. V lost 2 bases, J lost 7 bases, and 4 bases lay in between. In germline, CDR1 is KGHDR, CDR2 SFDVKD. This CDR3 region has 11 residues. The CDR3 sequence is CATSDSVTQYF. The CDR3 DNA is TGTGCCACCAGTGATTCGGTGACCCAGTACTTC.

This chain joins TRBV19 and TRBJ1-2, with TRBD1 matching 7 bases. The V gene end was trimmed by 3 bases and the J gene end by 3 bases; junction bases not matched to a gene: 7. The germline CDR1 and CDR2 sequences are LNHDA and SQIVND (reference sequence). The CDR3 length is 15 residues. As DNA, the CDR3 is TGTGCCAGTAGTATGGCCTCCAGGGGGGACTATGGCTACACCTTC. Its protein is CASSMASRGDYGYTF.

J is TRBJ1-2 and V is TRBV27; 8 bases fit TRBD1. V gave up 8 bases and J gave up 6 bases; unmatched junction bases: 8. The CDR3 is made up of 13 amino acids. Germline CDR1 MNHEY, CDR2 SMNVEV (reference sequence). This CDR3 is CASLGTGRDGYTF. Written as DNA, the CDR3 is TGTGCCAGCCTAGGGACAGGAAGAGATGGCTACACCTTC.

The chain employs TRBV19 and TRBJ2-1; perhaps TRBD1 as D (5 bases). Germline CDR1 LNHDA, CDR2 SQIVND (reference sequence). The CDR3 has 15 amino acids. The germline V and J ends were trimmed by 1 base and 10 bases, with 17 bases remaining between them. The CDR3 protein is CASSIGNSAQGEQFF. Here the CDR3 DNA reads TGTGCCAGTAGTATAGGAAACAGCGCTCAGGGAGAGCAGTTCTTC.

The chain is built from TRBV6-5 and TRBJ1-1, with D possibly being TRBD1 (6 bases). CDR1 is MNHEY, CDR2 SVGAGI, per germline. Trimming stripped 6 bases from V and 4 bases from J, with 9 bases between. There are 12 residues in the CDR3. Here the CDR3 reads CASRKTGTEAFF. In DNA form, the CDR3 reads TGTGCCAGCAGAAAGACAGGCACTGAAGCTTTCTTT.